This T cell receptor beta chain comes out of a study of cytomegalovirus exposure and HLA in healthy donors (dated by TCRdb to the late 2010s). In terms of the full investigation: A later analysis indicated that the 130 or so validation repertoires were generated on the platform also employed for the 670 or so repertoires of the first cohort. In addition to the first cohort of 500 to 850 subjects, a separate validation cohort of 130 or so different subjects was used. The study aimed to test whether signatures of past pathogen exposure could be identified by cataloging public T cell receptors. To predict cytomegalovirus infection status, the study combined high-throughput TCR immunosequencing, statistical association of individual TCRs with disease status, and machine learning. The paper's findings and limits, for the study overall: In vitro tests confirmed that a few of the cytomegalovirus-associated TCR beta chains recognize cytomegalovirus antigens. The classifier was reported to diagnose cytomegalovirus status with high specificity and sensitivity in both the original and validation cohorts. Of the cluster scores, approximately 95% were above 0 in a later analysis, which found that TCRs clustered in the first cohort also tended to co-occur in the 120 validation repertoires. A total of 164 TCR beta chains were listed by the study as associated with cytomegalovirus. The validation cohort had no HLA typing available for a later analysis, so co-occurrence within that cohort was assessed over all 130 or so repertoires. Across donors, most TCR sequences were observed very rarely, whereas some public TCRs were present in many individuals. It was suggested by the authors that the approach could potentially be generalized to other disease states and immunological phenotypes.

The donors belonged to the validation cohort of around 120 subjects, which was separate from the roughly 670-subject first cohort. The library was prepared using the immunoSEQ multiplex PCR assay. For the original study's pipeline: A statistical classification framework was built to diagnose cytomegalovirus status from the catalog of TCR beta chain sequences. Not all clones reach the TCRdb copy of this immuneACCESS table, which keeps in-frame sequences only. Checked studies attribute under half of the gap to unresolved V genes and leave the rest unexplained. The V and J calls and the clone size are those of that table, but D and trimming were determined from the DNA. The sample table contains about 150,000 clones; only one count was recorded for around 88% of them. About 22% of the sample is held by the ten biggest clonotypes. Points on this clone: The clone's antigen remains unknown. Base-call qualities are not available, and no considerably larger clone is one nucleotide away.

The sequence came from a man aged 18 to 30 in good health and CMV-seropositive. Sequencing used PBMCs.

The DNA reads TGCGCCAGCAGCCAAGGAACAAGGGGTGAAAAACTGTTTTTT. Its translation reads: CASSQGTRGEKLFF. The rearrangement combines TRBV4-3 with TRBJ1-4; TRBD1 is a possible D gene, resting on 5 matching bases. At the junction V is shortened by 1 base and J by 7 bases, with 10 bases in between. The CDR1 and CDR2 encoded by the germline V gene are LGHNA and YSLEER. From its cysteine to its phenylalanine, the CDR3 spans 14 amino acids. Only CDR3 DNA is held: 42 bases, read in frame from base 1.